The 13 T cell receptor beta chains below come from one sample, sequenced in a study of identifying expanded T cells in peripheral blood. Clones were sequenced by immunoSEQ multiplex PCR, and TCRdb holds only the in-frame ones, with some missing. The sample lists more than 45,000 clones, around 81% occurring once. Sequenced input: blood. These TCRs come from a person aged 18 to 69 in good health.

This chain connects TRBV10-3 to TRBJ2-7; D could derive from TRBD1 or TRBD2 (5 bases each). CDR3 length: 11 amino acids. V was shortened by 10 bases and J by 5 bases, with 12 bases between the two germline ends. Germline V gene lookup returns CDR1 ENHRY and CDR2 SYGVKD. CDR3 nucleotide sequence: TGTGCCACCAGAGGGGTTAACGAGCAGTACTTC. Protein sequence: CATRGVNEQYF.

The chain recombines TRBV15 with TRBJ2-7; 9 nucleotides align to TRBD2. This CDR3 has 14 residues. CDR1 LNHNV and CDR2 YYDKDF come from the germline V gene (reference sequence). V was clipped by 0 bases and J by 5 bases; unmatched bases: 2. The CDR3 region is CATSRDLAGDEQYF. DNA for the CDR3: TGTGCCACCAGCAGAGATTTAGCGGGAGACGAGCAGTACTTC. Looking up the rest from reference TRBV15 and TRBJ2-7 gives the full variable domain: DAMVIQNPRYQVTQFGKPVTLSCSQTLNHNVMYWYQQKSSQAPKLLFHYYDKDFNNEADTPDNFQSRRPNTSFCFLDIRSPGLGDTAMYLCATSRDLAGDEQYFGPGTRLTVT.

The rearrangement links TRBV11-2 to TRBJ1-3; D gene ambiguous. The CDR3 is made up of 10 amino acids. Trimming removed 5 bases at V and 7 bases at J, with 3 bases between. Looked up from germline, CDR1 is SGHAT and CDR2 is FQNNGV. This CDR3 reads CASSANTIYF. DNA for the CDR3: TGTGCCAGCAGCGCTAACACCATATATTTT.

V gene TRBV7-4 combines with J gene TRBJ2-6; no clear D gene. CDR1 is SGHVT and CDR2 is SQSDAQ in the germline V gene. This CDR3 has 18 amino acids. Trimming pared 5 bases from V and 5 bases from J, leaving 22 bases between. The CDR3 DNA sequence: TGTGCCAGCAGCGCCGGCTACAGCTCACAAAGTCGGGCCAACGTCCTGACTTTC. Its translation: CASSAGYSSQSRANVLTF. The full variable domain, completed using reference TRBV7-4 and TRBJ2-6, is GAGVSQSPRYKVAKRGRDVALRCDSISGHVTLYWYRQTLGQGSEVLTYSQSDAQRDKSGRPSGRFSAERPERSVSTLKIQRTEQGDSAVYLCASSAGYSSQSRANVLTFGAGSRLTVL.

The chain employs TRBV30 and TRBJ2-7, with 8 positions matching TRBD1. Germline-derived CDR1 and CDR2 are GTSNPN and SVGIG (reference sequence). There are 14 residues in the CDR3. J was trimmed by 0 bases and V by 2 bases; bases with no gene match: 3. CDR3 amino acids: CAWSQGAFSYEQYF. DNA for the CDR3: TGTGCCTGGAGTCAGGGGGCATTCTCCTACGAGCAGTACTTC.

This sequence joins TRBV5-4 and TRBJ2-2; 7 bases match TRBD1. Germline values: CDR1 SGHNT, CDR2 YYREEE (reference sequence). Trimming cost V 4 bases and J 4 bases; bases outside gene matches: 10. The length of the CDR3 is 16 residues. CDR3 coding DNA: TGTGCCAGCAGCCACGCAAAGGGGGCGGGCACCGGGGAGCTGTTTTTT. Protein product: CASSHAKGAGTGELFF.

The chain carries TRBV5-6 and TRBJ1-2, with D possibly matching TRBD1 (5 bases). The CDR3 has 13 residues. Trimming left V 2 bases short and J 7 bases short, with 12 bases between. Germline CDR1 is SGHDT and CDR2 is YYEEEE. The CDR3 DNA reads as TGTGCCAGCAGCTTTAGGGGTAGTGGTGGCTACACCTTC. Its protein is CASSFRGSGGYTF.

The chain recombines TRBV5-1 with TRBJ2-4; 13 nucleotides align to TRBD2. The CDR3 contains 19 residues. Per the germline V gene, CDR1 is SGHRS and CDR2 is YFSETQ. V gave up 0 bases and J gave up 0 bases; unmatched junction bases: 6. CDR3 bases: TGCGCCAGCAGCTTGGTTACTAGCGGGAGGGAGTTAGCCAAAAACATTCAGTACTTC. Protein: CASSLVTSGRELAKNIQYF. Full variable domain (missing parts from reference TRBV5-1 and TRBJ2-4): KAGVTQTPRYLIKTRGQQVTLSCSPISGHRSVSWYQQTPGQGLQFLFEYFSETQRNKGNFPGRFSGRQFSNSRSEMNVSTLELGDSALYLCASSLVTSGRELAKNIQYFGAGTRLSVL.

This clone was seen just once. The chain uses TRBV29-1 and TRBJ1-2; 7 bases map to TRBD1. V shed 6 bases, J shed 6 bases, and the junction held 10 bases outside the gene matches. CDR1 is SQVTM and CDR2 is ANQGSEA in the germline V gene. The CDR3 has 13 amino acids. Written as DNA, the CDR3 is TGCAGCGTCGCGACAGGGTCCGGGGATGGCTACACCTTC. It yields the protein CSVATGSGDGYTF.

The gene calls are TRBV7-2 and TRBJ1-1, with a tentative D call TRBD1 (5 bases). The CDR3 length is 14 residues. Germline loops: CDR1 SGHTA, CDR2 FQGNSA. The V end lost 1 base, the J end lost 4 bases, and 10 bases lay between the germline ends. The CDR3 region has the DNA TGTGCCAGCAGCTTAGTAGTAGGGGTCACTGAAGCTTTCTTT. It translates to CASSLVVGVTEAFF. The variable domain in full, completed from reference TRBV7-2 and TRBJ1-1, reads GAGVSQSPSNKVTEKGKDVELRCDPISGHTALYWYRQSLGQGLEFLIYFQGNSAPDKSGLPSDRFSAERTGGSVSTLTIQRTQQEDSAVYLCASSLVVGVTEAFFGQGTRLTVV.

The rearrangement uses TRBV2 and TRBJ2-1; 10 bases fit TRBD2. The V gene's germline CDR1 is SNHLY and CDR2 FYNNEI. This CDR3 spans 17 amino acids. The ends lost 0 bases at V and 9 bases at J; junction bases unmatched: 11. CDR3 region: CASSEAGASGRLGEQFF. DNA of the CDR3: TGTGCCAGCAGTGAAGCTGGGGCTAGCGGGAGATTAGGTGAGCAGTTCTTC.

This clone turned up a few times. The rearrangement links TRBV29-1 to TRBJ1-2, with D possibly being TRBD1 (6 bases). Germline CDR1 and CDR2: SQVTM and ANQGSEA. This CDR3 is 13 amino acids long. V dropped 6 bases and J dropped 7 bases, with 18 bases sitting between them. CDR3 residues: CSVQVTGNRGYTF. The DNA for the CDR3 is TGCAGCGTGCAAGTAACAGGGAACCGTGGCTACACCTTC.

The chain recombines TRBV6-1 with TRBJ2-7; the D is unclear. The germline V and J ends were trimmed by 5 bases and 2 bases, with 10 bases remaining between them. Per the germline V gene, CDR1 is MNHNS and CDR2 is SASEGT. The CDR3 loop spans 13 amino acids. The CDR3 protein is CASSPPNTYEQYV. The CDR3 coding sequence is TGTGCCAGCAGTCCACCAAATACCTACGAGCAGTACGTC.